This T cell receptor (beta chain) was identified in a study of T-cell memory formation after mild COVID-19. Whole-study context: Across donors, TCR clusters were largely donor specific. Whole-study findings and limits: Clones from the second wave (peaking day 37) had unconfirmed SARS-CoV-2 specificity. The study found contracting CD4+ clones mainly in CM and EM and contracting CD8+ clones in EMRA.

TCR alpha and TCR beta cDNA libraries with sample barcodes and UMIs came from 5'RACE using constant-segment primers. Each CDR3 protein gets one entry after TCRdb re-called the 5' RACE reads with MiXCR. The sample shows 300,000 to 400,000 distinct CDR3 sequences, more than 15% of them seen only once. In regard to this clonotype: Its antigen is undetermined.

V lost 3 bases to trimming and J lost 4 bases, with 9 bases between them. There are 13 residues in the CDR3. Germline CDR1 and CDR2: GTSNPN and SVGIG (reference sequence). The chain couples TRBV30 to TRBJ2-2; no firm D call. The sample comprised PBMCs or a T cell subset sorted from them (not recorded which). The origin of this receptor is a man younger than 35 who had mild COVID-19 (a few samples of this study predate the infection). Cell type and time point are not known. CDR3 protein: CAWREGSTGELFF. The CDR3 DNA reads as TGTGCCTGGAGGGAAGGAAGCACCGGGGAGCTGTTTTTT.